What follows are 13 T cell receptor beta chains derived from one specimen sequenced in a study of OX40 agonist ivuxolimab in advanced cancers. Profiling relied on immunoSEQ multiplex PCR, and the TCRdb table lists in-frame clones only, not all of them. The table has tens of thousands of clones, about 88% seen once. The material sequenced was CD4+ or CD8+ T cells sorted from blood, taken in a trial of the OX40 agonist ivuxolimab. The source is an adult with an advanced solid tumor such as melanoma, head and neck, liver or kidney cancer.

DNA for the CDR3: TGCGCCAGCAGCCCTTTCGCGGGTCGCACAGATACGCAGTATTTT. Encoded protein: CASSPFAGRTDTQYF. The genes are TRBV5-1 and TRBJ2-3; D possibly corresponds to TRBD2 (5 bases). The length of the CDR3 is 15 residues. The germline CDR1 and CDR2 sequences are SGHRS and YFSETQ. V lost 4 bases and J 1 base, leaving 13 bases between the germline ends.

The genes are TRBV6-5 and TRBJ2-7; TRBD1 matches 7 bases. Germline V gene sequence: CDR1 MNHEY, CDR2 SVGAGI. This CDR3 spans 14 amino acids. J was trimmed by 3 bases and V by 6 bases; bases with no gene match: 8. The DNA for the CDR3 is TGTGCCAGCAGGACCGGGACAGTCCACTACGAGCAGTACTTC. Translation: CASRTGTVHYEQYF.

V usage is TRBV5-6 and J usage is TRBJ1-6, with 9 bases aligning to TRBD1. The CDR3 has 15 amino acids. Germline CDR1 reads SGHDT; CDR2 reads YYEEEE. With 0 bases clipped from V and 9 bases from J, the junction kept 4 bases outside the gene matches. The CDR3 sequence: CASSLAGTGPSPLHF. The CDR3, as DNA: TGTGCCAGCAGCTTGGCCGGGACAGGGCCTTCACCCCTCCACTTT.

Only one count was recorded for this clone. The J gene is TRBJ2-3, the V gene TRBV6-4; 7 bases match TRBD2. CDR1 MRHNA and CDR2 SNTAGT come from the germline V gene. Trimming removed 3 bases from V and 8 bases from J; junction bases left unmatched: 5. The CDR3 spans 13 residues. The DNA of the CDR3 is TGTGCCAGCAGTGAACACGTAGCGGGTACGCAGTATTTT. Its protein is CASSEHVAGTQYF.

The chain joins TRBV12-5 to TRBJ2-2; D perhaps matches TRBD1 (6 bases). Trimming pared 2 bases from V and 2 bases from J, leaving 24 bases between. CDR1 and CDR2 from the germline V gene are LGHNT and FRNRAP. CDR3 length equals 20 residues. For the CDR3, the DNA is TGTGCTAGTGGTTTGCCCTGGTGGCAGGGGAAGGGACCTAACACCGGGGAGCTGTTTTTT. This gives the protein CASGLPWWQGKGPNTGELFF.

This clone was seen once. A much larger clone sits a single nucleotide away, making a read error possible. CDR3 coding DNA: TGTGCCAGCAGCTTAGGTTCCTACGAGCAGTACTTC. Residues: CASSLGSYEQYF. The rearrangement joins TRBV7-8 to TRBJ2-7; D is ambiguous. The germline gives CDR1 SGHVS, CDR2 FQNEAQ. CDR3 length: 12 amino acids. Between the trimmed V and J ends, which lost 1 base and 1 base, there was a span of 2 bases.

This clone was seen just once. The rearrangement uses TRBV30 and TRBJ1-2; maybe TRBD1 (5 bases). Germline V gene sequence: CDR1 GTSNPN, CDR2 SVGIG (reference sequence). V shed 4 bases and J shed 7 bases, with 22 bases lying between them. This CDR3 contains 15 residues. The CDR3 loop is CAWIYPGTHALGYTF. For the CDR3, the DNA is TGTGCCTGGATATATCCCGGGACCCACGCGCTTGGCTACACCTTC.

The chain employs TRBV13 and TRBJ1-3, with 8 bases identical to TRBD1. The CDR3 spans 16 residues. Germline assignment: CDR1 PRHDT and CDR2 FYEKMQ (reference sequence). The V and J ends lost 2 bases and 3 bases, in that order; junction bases with no gene match: 6. CDR3 protein: CASSLYRGTLGNTIYF. The CDR3 DNA is TGTGCCAGCAGCTTATACAGGGGGACCCTTGGAAACACCATATATTTT.

The chain carries TRBV5-4 and TRBJ2-7; either TRBD1 or TRBD2 may supply D (7 bases each). V gave up 1 base and J gave up 4 bases, with 15 bases separating them. CDR3 size: 15 residues. Per the germline V gene, CDR1 is SGHNT and CDR2 is YYREEE (reference sequence). CDR3 in amino acids: CASSLRGGGSYEQYF. CDR3 nucleotides: TGTGCCAGCAGCTTGAGAGGGGGCGGGAGTTACGAGCAGTACTTC.

The chain carries TRBV13 and TRBJ1-1; TRBD1 agrees at 7 bases. CDR3 length equals 14 residues. Looked up from germline, CDR1 is PRHDT and CDR2 is FYEKMQ (reference sequence). Losses at the gene ends were 8 bases for V and 4 bases for J; bases not matched to a gene: 10. The CDR3 sequence: CASSGTGVTTEAFF. In DNA form, the CDR3 reads TGTGCCAGCTCCGGTACAGGGGTGACCACTGAAGCTTTCTTT. Supplemented by reference TRBV13 and TRBJ1-1, the full variable domain reads AAGVIQSPRHLIKEKRETATLKCYPIPRHDTVYWYQQGPGQDPQFLISFYEKMQSDKGSIPDRFSAQQFSDYHSELNMSSLELGDSALYFCASSGTGVTTEAFFGQGTRLTVV.

The rearrangement links TRBV11-2 to TRBJ2-7; possibly TRBD1 for D (7 bases). Germline V gives CDR1 SGHAT, CDR2 FQNNGV. Between the trimmed V and J ends, which lost 5 bases and 2 bases, there was a span of 16 bases. The CDR3 is 15 residues long. DNA of the CDR3: TGTGCCAGCAGCCCAGGGGGGCCAACCGCCTACGAGCAGTACTTC. This sequence encodes CASSPGGPTAYEQYF.

The genes are TRBV18 and TRBJ2-1; D may be TRBD1 or TRBD2 (6 bases each). V was pared by 3 bases and J by 6 bases, with 18 bases between. CDR3 size: 16 residues. Per germline, CDR1 KGHSH and CDR2 LQKENI. DNA of the CDR3: TGTGCCAGCTCACCTAATCGGGGATCGGGGGCCAATGAGCAGTTCTTC. Amino acids: CASSPNRGSGANEQFF.

For this clone: One junction end does not reproduce the germline sequence, and a read error may be involved. This chain uses TRBV9 with TRBJ1-3; D remains unclear. Germline values: CDR1 SGDLS, CDR2 YYNGEE. The CDR3 loop spans 14 amino acids. CDR3 sequence reads: CASSPSTSRNTIYF. In nucleotides, the CDR3 is TGTGCCAGCAGCCCAAGTACCTCTAGAAACACCATATATTTT.